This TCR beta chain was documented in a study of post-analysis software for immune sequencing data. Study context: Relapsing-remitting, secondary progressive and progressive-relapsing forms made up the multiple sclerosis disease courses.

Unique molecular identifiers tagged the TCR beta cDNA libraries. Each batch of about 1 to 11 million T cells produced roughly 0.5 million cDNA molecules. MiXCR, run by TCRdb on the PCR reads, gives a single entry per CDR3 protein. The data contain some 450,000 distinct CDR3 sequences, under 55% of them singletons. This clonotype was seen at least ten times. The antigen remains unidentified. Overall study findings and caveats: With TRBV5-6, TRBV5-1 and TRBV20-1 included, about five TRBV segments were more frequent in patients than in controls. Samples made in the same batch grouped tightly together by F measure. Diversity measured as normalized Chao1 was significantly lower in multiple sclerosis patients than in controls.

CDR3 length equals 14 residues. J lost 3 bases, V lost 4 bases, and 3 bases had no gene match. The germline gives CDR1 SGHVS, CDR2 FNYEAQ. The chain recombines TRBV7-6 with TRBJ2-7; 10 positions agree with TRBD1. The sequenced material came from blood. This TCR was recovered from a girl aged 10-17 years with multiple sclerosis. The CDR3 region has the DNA TGTGCCAGCAGCTCCGGGACAGGGGTCTACGAGCAGTACTTC. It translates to CASSSGTGVYEQYF.